The 16 T cell receptor beta chains below were found in one sample sequenced in a study of blood T cell repertoires in COVID-19. Sequencing was performed with immunoSEQ multiplex PCR; in TCRdb, only in-frame clones are kept and a portion is missing. The repertoire holds around 120,000 clones, with 88% as singletons. Sequencing was carried out using peripheral blood. These receptors were obtained from a human donor in a cohort sampled during active COVID-19.

A single count supports this clone. This sequence joins TRBV6-6 and TRBJ1-1, with 11 bases matching TRBD1. Germline lookup yields CDR1 MNHNY and CDR2 SVGAGI (reference sequence). The junction had 5 bases not matched to a gene; V was cut back by 5 bases and J by 3 bases. This CDR3 comprises 15 residues. The chain's CDR3 is CASSRDRGRDTEAFF. CDR3 sequence (DNA): TGTGCCAGCAGTCGGGACAGGGGGAGGGACACTGAAGCTTTCTTT.

The chain couples TRBV5-5 to TRBJ2-5; 9 bases match TRBD1. The J segment lost 2 bases and the V segment lost 3 bases, leaving 5 bases of the junction unmatched. The CDR3 covers 15 residues. Germline-derived CDR1 and CDR2 are SGHKS and YYEKEE (reference sequence). The CDR3 reads CASSSDRGRQETQYF. The CDR3 DNA reads TGTGCCAGCAGCTCCGACAGGGGGAGACAAGAGACCCAGTACTTC.

This chain links TRBV7-2 with TRBJ1-5; TRBD1 is a possible D gene (5 bases). Trimming took 3 bases from V and 1 from J, leaving 10 bases between them. CDR1 SGHTA and CDR2 FQGNSA come from the germline V gene. The CDR3 runs 15 residues. The CDR3 here is CASSFGGLSNQPQHF. The CDR3 bases are TGTGCCAGCAGCTTTGGGGGACTGAGCAATCAGCCCCAGCATTTT.

This clone has more than one count but fewer than ten. This chain connects TRBV27 to TRBJ2-7; D not certain. CDR1 MNHEY and CDR2 SMNVEV come from the germline V gene (reference sequence). The CDR3 covers 14 residues. The V end lost 5 bases, the J end lost 3 bases, and 14 bases lay between the germline ends. The CDR3 here is CASSPPWPGYEQYF. CDR3 coding DNA: TGTGCCAGCAGTCCCCCATGGCCAGGCTACGAGCAGTACTTC.

This chain uses TRBV2 with TRBJ2-7, with 7 bases lining up with TRBD1. Germline lookup yields CDR1 SNHLY and CDR2 FYNNEI. CDR3 length: 14 residues. V lost 4 bases, J lost 1 base, and 4 bases stayed unmatched. Here the CDR3 DNA reads TGTGCCAGCAGTGTCGAGACAGGGTCCTACGAGCAGTACTTC. Residues: CASSVETGSYEQYF.

This clone was found a few times. V and J are TRBV14 and TRBJ1-4; a weak D match, TRBD1 (6 bases). Trimming removed 0 bases at V and 5 bases at J, with 13 bases between. CDR1 is SGHDN, CDR2 FVKESK, per germline. The CDR3 consists of 16 residues. CDR3 nucleotide sequence: TGTGCCAGCAGCCAAGATATGGGGGCCTCGAATGAAAAACTGTTTTTT. It yields the protein CASSQDMGASNEKLFF.

V usage is TRBV15 and J usage is TRBJ2-7; D possibly corresponds to TRBD1 (6 bases). Trimming removed 4 bases from V and 5 bases from J, with 18 bases in between. The CDR3 runs 15 residues. Germline V gives CDR1 LNHNV, CDR2 YYDKDF (reference sequence). This CDR3 reads CATSTRGAGLHEQYF. CDR3 coding DNA: TGTGCCACCAGCACCAGGGGAGCAGGGTTGCACGAGCAGTACTTC. The complete variable domain, with remaining parts taken from reference TRBV15 and TRBJ2-7, reads DAMVIQNPRYQVTQFGKPVTLSCSQTLNHNVMYWYQQKSSQAPKLLFHYYDKDFNNEADTPDNFQSRRPNTSFCFLDIRSPGLGDTAMYLCATSTRGAGLHEQYFGPGTRLTVT.

The gene calls are TRBV3-1 (or the pseudogene TRBV3-2) and TRBJ2-5; D is perhaps TRBD1 (5 bases). V lost 1 base to trimming and J lost 5 bases, with 11 bases between them. Germline V gene data show CDR1 as LGHDT and CDR2 as YNNKEL (reference sequence). This CDR3 region has 14 residues. CDR3 loop: CASSQGGSRETQYF. CDR3 DNA: TGTGCCAGCAGCCAAGGGGGCAGCAGGGAGACCCAGTACTTC.

The chain couples TRBV28 to TRBJ2-7; 13 nucleotides agree with TRBD2. Germline V lookup: CDR1 MDHEN, CDR2 SYDVKM. After removal of 5 bases from V and 3 bases from J, the junction contained 1 base not matched to a gene. The CDR3 consists of 14 residues. DNA of the CDR3: TGTGCCAGCAGTCGGACTAGCGGGAGCTACGAGCAGTACTTC. This encodes CASSRTSGSYEQYF. Variable domain in full (rest from reference TRBV28 and TRBJ2-7): DVKVTQSSRYLVKRTGEKVFLECVQDMDHENMFWYRQDPGLGLRLIYFSYDVKMKEKGDIPEGYSVSREKKERFSLILESASTNQTSMYLCASSRTSGSYEQYFGPGTRLTVT.

V usage is TRBV6-5 and J usage is TRBJ2-1; D gene uncertain. Deletions cut 10 bases from V and 3 bases from J, with 10 bases between. Germline V gene sequence: CDR1 MNHEY, CDR2 SVGAGI. The CDR3 runs to 12 residues. The CDR3 spells CATSLNYNEQFF. The CDR3, as DNA: TGTGCCACCTCCCTTAACTACAATGAGCAGTTCTTC.

CDR3 sequence reads: CASSYSDRRHYGYTF. The CDR3 DNA reads as TGTGCCAGCAGTTACTCAGACAGAAGGCACTATGGCTACACCTTC. The gene calls are TRBV6-5 and TRBJ1-2; D is perhaps TRBD1 (5 bases). Looked up from germline, CDR1 is MNHEY and CDR2 is SVGAGI. The CDR3 contains 15 residues. The V end lost 0 bases, the J end lost 3 bases, and 11 bases lay between the germline ends.

The genes are TRBV28 and TRBJ1-3; D gene uncertain. Between the trimmed V and J ends, which lost 3 bases and 4 bases, there was a span of 19 bases. The CDR3 is 17 amino acids. Germline loops: CDR1 MDHEN, CDR2 SYDVKM. CDR3 in DNA: TGTGCCAGCAGTTTCGGTCGTTGGCAGGTCATAGGAAACACCATATATTTT. Protein sequence: CASSFGRWQVIGNTIYF. Variable domain in full (rest from reference TRBV28 and TRBJ1-3): DVKVTQSSRYLVKRTGEKVFLECVQDMDHENMFWYRQDPGLGLRLIYFSYDVKMKEKGDIPEGYSVSREKKERFSLILESASTNQTSMYLCASSFGRWQVIGNTIYFGEGSWLTVV.

This chain links TRBV5-1 with TRBJ1-6, with a tentative D call TRBD1 (5 bases). CDR3 length: 15 amino acids. The V gene lost 4 bases and the J gene lost 7 bases, with 15 bases spanning the gap. The germline gives CDR1 SGHRS, CDR2 YFSETQ. In DNA, the CDR3 is TGCGCCAGCAGCCCCAGCGGGGGGTACAATTCACCCCTCCACTTT. It yields the protein CASSPSGGYNSPLHF.

This chain links TRBV24-1 with TRBJ1-1, with D perhaps matching TRBD1 (6 bases). Germline CDR1 reads KGHDR; CDR2 reads SFDVKD. The V gene lost 7 bases and the J gene lost 7 bases, with 18 bases spanning the gap. CDR3 size: 14 residues. CDR3 nucleotide sequence: TGTGCCACCAGGGACCACAGGGTAGGAAGTGAAGCTTTCTTT. Translating gives CATRDHRVGSEAFF.

This clone was counted once. This rearrangement joins TRBV24-1 to TRBJ2-1, with 11 positions matching TRBD1. After removal of 3 bases from V and 8 bases from J, the junction contained 8 bases not matched to a gene. Germline-derived CDR1 and CDR2 are KGHDR and SFDVKD. The CDR3 contains 16 residues. The DNA for the CDR3 is TGTGCCACCAGTGATCCCCGGGACAGGGGGGGGTATGAGCAGTTCTTC. Its translation is CATSDPRDRGGYEQFF.

V is TRBV9 and J is TRBJ1-6, with unresolved D. V was shortened by 4 bases and J by 8 bases, with 10 bases between the two germline ends. The CDR3 runs to 13 residues. The V gene's germline CDR1 is SGDLS and CDR2 YYNGEE. This CDR3 is CASSLGGDSPLHF. The CDR3 DNA follows: TGTGCCAGCAGCCTCGGTGGTGATTCACCCCTCCACTTT.